This T cell receptor beta chain was profiled in a study of shared clonotypes between healthy human individuals. Original processing notes: ImmunoSEQ output held junction-only sequences without quality scores, so filtering differed. Profiled with immunoSEQ multiplex PCR; TCRdb holds only in-frame clones, not every one. That table is the source of V, J and clone size, and D and trimming were worked out from the DNA. The repertoire has roughly 2.6 million clones, 90% to 95% of them found once; the top ten carry 0.13% to 0.15%. With regard to this clone: Its target is unknown.

Germline V CDR1 and CDR2: SGHAT, FQNNGV. This CDR3 is built from 13 residues. Losses at the gene ends were 5 bases for V and 6 bases for J; bases not matched to a gene: 5. Study-wide points: An effect of sequencing depth on clonotype sharing among donors was expected. Clonotypes shared by all four sorted-subset donors had higher generation probabilities than non-shared clonotypes.

The sample was naive CD4+ T cells sorted from blood. Subset reported: CD45RA+ positively selected. V gene TRBV11-2 combines with J gene TRBJ2-5; 8 nucleotides align to TRBD2. This TCR was sampled from a young man in good health. CDR3 amino acids: CASSREGHQTQYF. CDR3 coding DNA: TGTGCCAGCAGCCGGGAGGGGCACCAGACCCAGTACTTC.